This TCR beta chain stems from a study of T cell responses to AZD1222 COVID-19 vaccine. Study as a whole: It was second doses at about 4 or about 12 weeks that were pooled.

Germline loops: CDR1 SGDLS, CDR2 YYNGEE. This CDR3 comprises 14 residues. After removal of 3 bases from V and 3 bases from J, the junction contained 5 bases not matched to a gene. Sequenced by immunoSEQ multiplex PCR; TCRdb stores in-frame clones only, minus some. The table lists fewer than 90,000 clones, around 90% of them singletons. The study's findings and limits: Clonal diversity may have been underestimated, and the donors were mostly white British, with more females than males. Baseline serostatus was positive in only a handful of AZD1222 recipients.

Note on this clone: Antigen: not known.

The sample was peripheral blood, taken on day 0 of AZD1222 vaccination. The TCR was taken from an adult in good health. V usage is TRBV9 and J usage is TRBJ2-7; TRBD2 matches at 8 bases. The CDR3 DNA reads TGTGCCAGCAGCGAAGCGGGAGAGGACTACGAGCAGTACTTC. Its translation: CASSEAGEDYEQYF.